This record covers a single T cell receptor (beta chain). Every donor had one or more pre-ART and two or more post-ART PBMC samples. This entry belongs to a study of long-term antiretroviral therapy in people with HIV. The immunoSEQ assay was v3.0, run at survey level. Sequencing was performed with immunoSEQ multiplex PCR; in TCRdb, only in-frame clones are kept and a portion is missing. This repertoire shows some 43,000 clones, 86% found once; its top ten account for approximately 5.4%. The germline V gene has CDR1 SGHTA and CDR2 FQGNSA. V lost 2 bases and J 2 bases, leaving 10 bases between the germline ends. CDR3 length: 14 residues.

The specimen comprised unsorted PBMCs, sampled 0.1 years before starting antiretroviral therapy. The TCR originated in a woman between 50 and 59 years old with HIV. The chain couples TRBV7-2 to TRBJ2-7, with D tentatively TRBD1 (5 bases). CDR3: CASSLQGAAYEQYF. For the CDR3, the DNA is TGTGCCAGCAGCTTACAAGGGGCGGCCTACGAGCAGTACTTC.